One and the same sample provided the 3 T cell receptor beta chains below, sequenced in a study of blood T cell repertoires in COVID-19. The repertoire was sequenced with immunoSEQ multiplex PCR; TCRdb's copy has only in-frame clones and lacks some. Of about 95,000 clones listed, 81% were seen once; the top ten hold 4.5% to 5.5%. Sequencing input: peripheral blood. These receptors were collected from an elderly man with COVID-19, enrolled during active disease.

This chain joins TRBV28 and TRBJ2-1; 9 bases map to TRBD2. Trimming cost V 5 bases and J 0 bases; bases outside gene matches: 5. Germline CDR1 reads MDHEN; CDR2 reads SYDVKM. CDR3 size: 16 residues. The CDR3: CASSPISGSSYNEQFF. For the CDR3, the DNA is TGTGCCAGCAGTCCGATTAGCGGGAGCTCCTACAATGAGCAGTTCTTC. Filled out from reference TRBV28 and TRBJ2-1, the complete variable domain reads DVKVTQSSRYLVKRTGEKVFLECVQDMDHENMFWYRQDPGLGLRLIYFSYDVKMKEKGDIPEGYSVSREKKERFSLILESASTNQTSMYLCASSPISGSSYNEQFFGPGTRLTVL.

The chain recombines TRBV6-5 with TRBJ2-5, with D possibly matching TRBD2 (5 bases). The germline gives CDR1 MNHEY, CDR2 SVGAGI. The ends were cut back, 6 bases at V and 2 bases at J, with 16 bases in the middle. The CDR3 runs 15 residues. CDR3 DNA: TGTGCCAGCAGGGACTTGACTAAGCAACAAGAGACCCAGTACTTC. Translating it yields CASRDLTKQQETQYF.

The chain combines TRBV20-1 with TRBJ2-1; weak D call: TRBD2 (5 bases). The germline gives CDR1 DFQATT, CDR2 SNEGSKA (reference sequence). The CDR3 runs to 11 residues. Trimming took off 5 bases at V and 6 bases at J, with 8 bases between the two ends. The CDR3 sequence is CSAGLGNEQFF. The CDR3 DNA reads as TGCAGTGCTGGACTGGGCAATGAGCAGTTCTTC.